The sequence of this T cell receptor beta chain was determined in a study of Ad26.COV2.S vaccination and SARS-CoV-2 variants. Regarding the study as a whole: TCR breadth and depth analyses may have underestimated total T cell responses. Spike-specific TCR breadth was greater in vaccine than placebo recipients. CD8+ and CD4+ T cells specific for spike reportedly responded with substantial breadth after vaccination. People who got the vaccine or the placebo had similar non-spike TCR breadth.

V gave up 4 bases and J gave up 6 bases; unmatched junction bases: 5. Germline CDR1 reads LNHDA; CDR2 reads SQIVND (reference sequence). The CDR3 covers 15 residues. Clones were sequenced by immunoSEQ multiplex PCR, and TCRdb holds only the in-frame ones, with some missing. The sample consists of 100,000 or so clones, about three quarters of them appearing once. As for this clone: Its antigen is unidentified.

The clonotype comes from a human donor who had recovered from COVID-19. The sample consisted of peripheral blood, taken after recovery from COVID-19. The chain recombines TRBV19 with TRBJ1-6, with 8 bases identical to TRBD1. The CDR3 region has the DNA TGTGCCAGTAGTACGACAGGGGCGCTTAATTCACCCCTCCACTTT. Its protein is CASSTTGALNSPLHF.